This TCR beta chain derives from a study of early T cells in non-severe SARS-CoV-2 infection. On the study more broadly: Investigators sequenced bulk RNA drawn from unsorted whole blood, and chains remained unpaired.

Germline V lookup: CDR1 KGHDR, CDR2 SFDVKD. The V end lost 5 bases, the J end lost 2 bases, and 12 bases lay between the germline ends. The CDR3 spans 15 residues. This clonotype has a count of ten or more. Each single cDNA molecule received a unique molecular identifier. MiXCR, run by TCRdb on the 5' RACE reads, gives a single entry per CDR3 protein. The table includes tens of thousands of distinct CDR3 sequences, about 10% detected once. This chain uses TRBV24-1 with TRBJ2-1, with D maybe TRBD1 (6 bases). This TCR derives from an adult who was a healthcare worker with PCR-confirmed SARS-CoV-2 infection or an uninfected control (not recorded which). The sample consisted of whole blood. The chain's CDR3 is CATSGTESAYNEQFF. The DNA of the CDR3 is TGTGCCACCAGTGGGACAGAATCGGCCTACAATGAGCAGTTCTTC.